These T cell receptor beta chains were read from a single sample in a study of T-cell memory formation after mild COVID-19. TCRdb passed the 5' RACE reads through MiXCR, listing each CDR3 protein once. The sample yields over 500,000 distinct CDR3 sequences, around 15% seen once. Sequenced input: PBMCs or a T cell subset sorted from them (not recorded which). These receptors originate from an adult woman who had mild COVID-19 (a few samples of this study predate the infection). Cell type and time point are not known. The CDR3 runs from the conserved cysteine through the conserved F or W. A D gene is named only where the DNA matches it firmly. Clone size, where shown, is once, few, many, or a class for clones that have expanded.

14	-	TRBJ2-7	TRBV7-3	-	CASSPDATYNEQYF	TGTGCCAGCAGCCCCGACGCCACCTACAATGAGCAGTACTTC
13	-	TRBJ2-2	TRBV6-1	few	CASTFTRAGELFF	TGTGCCAGCACCTTTACGAGGGCCGGGGAGCTGTTTTTT
18	-	TRBJ2-1	TRBV30	few	CAWSNWQEGQVWYNEQFF	TGTGCCTGGAGTAACTGGCAGGAAGGTCAAGTATGGTACAATGAGCAGTTCTTC
18	TRBD2	TRBJ2-1	TRBV5-1	few	CASSPGLANLISYNEQFF	TGCGCCAGCAGCCCCGGACTAGCCAATCTTATTAGTTACAATGAGCAGTTCTTC
15	-	TRBJ2-3	TRBV9	-	CASIPGDRGTDTQYF	TGTGCCAGCATCCCGGGGGATAGGGGCACAGATACGCAGTATTTT
11	-	TRBJ1-1	TRBV5-6	few	CASSLPEGAFF	TGTGCCAGCAGCTTGCCCGAAGGAGCTTTCTTT
19	-	TRBJ2-6	TRBV5-1	-	CASSLGELLYASGANVLTF	TGCGCCAGCAGCTTAGGAGAACTCCTATACGCGTCAGGGGCCAACGTCCTGACTTTC
13	-	TRBJ2-7	TRBV12-3/TRBV12-4	-	CASSPGWALEQYF	TGTGCCAGCAGTCCGGGCTGGGCCCTCGAGCAGTACTTC
12	-	TRBJ1-6	TRBV3-1	few	CASSPWQSPLHF	TGTGCCAGCAGCCCCTGGCAATCACCCCTCCACTTT
16	-	TRBJ2-1	TRBV7-9	few	CASSLVPGHPYNEQFF	TGTGCCAGCAGCTTAGTTCCAGGGCACCCCTACAATGAGCAGTTCTTC
14	TRBD2	TRBJ2-5	TRBV11-2	-	CASSELAGGQTQYF	TGTGCCAGCAGCGAACTAGCGGGGGGGCAGACCCAGTACTTC
16	TRBD2	TRBJ2-5	TRBV11-2	-	CASSPTRSGSGETQYF	TGTGCCAGCAGCCCGACCCGTAGCGGGAGCGGTGAGACCCAGTACTTC
14	-	TRBJ2-3	TRBV5-1	few	CASSGGLSTDTQYF	TGCGCCAGCAGCGGCGGACTTAGCACAGATACGCAGTATTTT
14	-	TRBJ1-5	TRBV27	few	CASRPGQFNQPQHF	TGTGCCAGCAGACCCGGACAGTTCAATCAGCCCCAGCATTTT
13	-	TRBJ1-2	TRBV7-6	few	CASSLARRYGYTF	TGTGCCAGCAGCTTAGCTCGTCGGTATGGCTACACCTTC
13	-	TRBJ2-5	TRBV29-1	-	CSVDRGSQETQYF	TGCAGCGTTGACAGGGGATCCCAAGAGACCCAGTACTTC
15	-	TRBJ1-1	TRBV5-1	few	CASSSGTTMNTEAFF	TGCGCCAGCAGCTCGGGGACTACAATGAACACTGAAGCTTTCTTT
15	TRBD1	TRBJ1-4	TRBV2	-	CASRNRQGGEEKLFF	TGTGCCAGCAGAAACCGACAGGGAGGGGAGGAAAAACTGTTTTTT
12	-	TRBJ2-7	TRBV20-1	few	CSARDKGSEQYF	TGCAGTGCTAGAGATAAGGGTTCTGAGCAGTACTTC
14	-	TRBJ2-2	TRBV5-1	few	CASTIAPNTGELFF	TGCGCCAGCACCATAGCGCCCAACACCGGGGAGCTGTTTTTT
17	-	TRBJ1-3	TRBV5-1	few	CASSLDAPTGAGNTIYF	TGCGCCAGCAGCTTGGATGCCCCAACGGGGGCCGGAAACACCATATATTTT
15	TRBD1	TRBJ2-3	TRBV11-2	few	CASSPHWTGVDTQYF	TGTGCCAGCAGCCCTCATTGGACAGGGGTAGATACGCAGTATTTT
12	-	TRBJ1-1	TRBV12-3/TRBV12-4	few	CASSLFYTEAFF	TGTGCCAGCAGTTTATTCTACACTGAAGCTTTCTTT
13	TRBD1	TRBJ1-2	TRBV5-1	-	CAISLEGGSGYTF	TGCGCCATCAGCTTGGAAGGGGGCAGTGGCTACACCTTC
15	TRBD2	TRBJ2-1	TRBV12-3/TRBV12-4	few	CASAPEAGEGNEQFF	TGTGCCAGCGCACCTGAGGCGGGAGAGGGTAATGAGCAGTTCTTC